Each of the 29 T cell receptor beta chains below was sequenced from the same sample in a study of high-grade serous ovarian cancer treatment subgroups. Using immunoSEQ multiplex PCR, the repertoire was profiled, and TCRdb retains in-frame clones only, with some absent. Of over 9,000 clones in the sample, roughly nine tenths are singletons; the top ten hold 1.7%. The tumor samples were collected prior to definitive surgery or chemotherapy. Material for sequencing was tumor tissue. The receptors here all came from a human donor with high-grade serous ovarian cancer.

V gene TRBV11-2 combines with J gene TRBJ2-7, with 8 nucleotides matching TRBD2. After removal of 0 bases from V and 3 bases from J, the junction contained 4 bases not matched to a gene. Germline V gene sequence: CDR1 SGHAT, CDR2 FQNNGV. The CDR3 runs to 15 residues. CDR3 residues: CASSLDGLANYEQYF. CDR3 nucleotides: TGTGCCAGCAGCTTAGATGGACTAGCCAACTACGAGCAGTACTTC.

This chain joins TRBV10-3 and TRBJ2-7; no reliable D call. In germline, CDR1 is ENHRY, CDR2 SYGVKD. The ends were cut back, 0 bases at V and 0 bases at J, with 9 bases in the middle. The CDR3 loop spans 15 amino acids. The CDR3 coding sequence is TGTGCCATCAGTGAGTCGGTAACAGCCTCCTACGAGCAGTACTTC. It codes for CAISESVTASYEQYF.

CDR3 region: CASSLRMDTEAFF. CDR3 DNA: TGTGCCAGCAGTCTAAGGATGGACACTGAAGCTTTCTTT. V and J are TRBV6-4 and TRBJ1-1; D unresolved. The germline gives CDR1 MRHNA, CDR2 SNTAGT. The CDR3 spans 13 residues. Between the trimmed V and J ends, which lost 5 bases and 3 bases, there was a span of 10 bases.

The J gene is TRBJ1-1, the V gene TRBV7-9; D unresolved. Trimming took 2 bases from V and 0 from J, leaving 10 bases between them. Germline CDR1 and CDR2: SEHNR and FQNEAQ (reference sequence). CDR3 length: 15 amino acids. CDR3 amino acids: CASSLRGYMNTEAFF. The CDR3 DNA is TGTGCCAGCAGCTTAAGAGGGTACATGAACACTGAAGCTTTCTTT.

This clone has just a few counts. The chain carries TRBV2 and TRBJ1-1, with D uncertain. Germline CDR1 is SNHLY and CDR2 is FYNNEI. The CDR3 extends over 10 amino acids. Trimming took 4 bases from V and 7 from J, leaving 4 bases between them. The CDR3 coding sequence is TGTGCCAGCAGTGTAGATGAAGCTTTCTTT. Its protein is CASSVDEAFF. The full variable domain, completed using reference TRBV2 and TRBJ1-1, is EPEVTQTPSHQVTQMGQEVILRCVPISNHLYFYWYRQILGQKVEFLVSFYNNEISEKSEIFDDQFSVERPDGSNFTLKIRSTKLEDSAMYFCASSVDEAFFGQGTRLTVV.

The V and J genes are TRBV30 and TRBJ1-3; a possible D gene is TRBD1 (6 bases). CDR3 length: 14 amino acids. With 3 bases removed from V and 0 bases from J, the gap between germline ends came to 9 bases. The germline CDR1 and CDR2 sequences are GTSNPN and SVGIG (reference sequence). CDR3 region: CAWRATGSGNTIYF. CDR3 DNA: TGTGCCTGGAGGGCGACAGGCTCTGGAAACACCATATATTTT.

This sequence joins TRBV27 and TRBJ2-1; the match to TRBD2 covers 11 bases. There are 13 residues in the CDR3. Germline V lookup: CDR1 MNHEY, CDR2 SMNVEV (reference sequence). V lost 7 bases and J lost 9; bases outside the gene matches: 5. The CDR3 DNA is TGTGCCAGCAACATAGCGGGGGGGAGTGAGCAGTTCTTC. Protein sequence: CASNIAGGSEQFF.

This clone was seen just once. The CDR3 reads CASSLPLSGSGNTIYF. CDR3 nucleotide sequence: TGTGCCAGCAGTTTACCCCTTTCAGGGTCTGGAAACACCATATATTTT. The rearrangement joins TRBV28 to TRBJ1-3; maybe TRBD1 (5 bases). The germline CDR1 and CDR2 sequences are MDHEN and SYDVKM. The CDR3 has 16 residues. V dropped 2 bases and J dropped 1 base, with 12 bases sitting between them.

The chain uses TRBV6-4 and TRBJ2-7; TRBD2 matches at 9 bases. Trimming at V came to 2 bases and at J to 0 bases, leaving 5 bases not matched to a gene. Per germline, CDR1 MRHNA and CDR2 SNTAGT. The length of the CDR3 is 16 residues. The CDR3 DNA reads TGTGCCAGCAGTGACGGCGGCGGGGGGGGCTCCTACGAGCAGTACTTC. Translating gives CASSDGGGGGSYEQYF.

This chain uses TRBV13 with TRBJ1-4; 7 bases agree with TRBD1. V trimming: 4 bases; J trimming: 8 bases; junction bases outside the gene matches: 7. The CDR3 runs 14 residues. CDR1 and CDR2 from the germline V gene are PRHDT and FYEKMQ (reference sequence). The CDR3 DNA sequence: TGTGCCAGCAGCTCCGGGACAGCGGGAGAAAAACTGTTTTTT. Translation: CASSSGTAGEKLFF.

This clone occurred a few times. The gene calls are TRBV7-8 and TRBJ2-7; 11 bases line up with TRBD2. This CDR3 is 18 amino acids long. Germline V gene lookup returns CDR1 SGHVS and CDR2 FQNEAQ. Losses at the gene ends were 0 bases for V and 0 bases for J; bases not matched to a gene: 7. The CDR3 loop reads CASSLASSGGSNSYEQYF. CDR3 in DNA: TGTGCCAGCAGCTTAGCGTCTAGCGGGGGGTCTAACTCCTACGAGCAGTACTTC.

The rearrangement uses TRBV4-2 and TRBJ1-1; a possible D gene is TRBD1 (5 bases). Trimming took 1 base from V and 1 from J, leaving 13 bases between them. The length of the CDR3 is 16 residues. CDR1 is LGHNA, CDR2 YNFKEQ, per germline. As DNA, the CDR3 is TGTGCCAGCAGCCAAGGACAGTCAATTGAGAACACTGAAGCTTTCTTT. It specifies CASSQGQSIENTEAFF.

This clone was found once. V and J are TRBV6-4 and TRBJ2-3; TRBD2 agrees at 11 bases. Losses at the gene ends were 3 bases for V and 4 bases for J; bases not matched to a gene: 0. The CDR3 is 14 amino acids. CDR1 MRHNA and CDR2 SNTAGT come from the germline V gene. This chain's CDR3 is CASSELAGADTQYF. As DNA, the CDR3 is TGTGCCAGCAGTGAACTAGCGGGAGCAGATACGCAGTATTTT.

This chain joins TRBV7-2 and TRBJ2-3; perhaps TRBD1 as D (6 bases). Trimming took 3 bases from V and 2 from J, leaving 21 bases between them. The CDR3 is 18 amino acids. CDR1 is SGHTA and CDR2 is FQGNSA in the germline V gene. CDR3 DNA: TGTGCCAGCAGCTTTCAGGGACACTCCAGGGCGAACACAGATACGCAGTATTTT. It yields the protein CASSFQGHSRANTDTQYF. The whole variable domain, remainder taken from reference TRBV7-2 and TRBJ2-3, is GAGVSQSPSNKVTEKGKDVELRCDPISGHTALYWYRQSLGQGLEFLIYFQGNSAPDKSGLPSDRFSAERTGGSVSTLTIQRTQQEDSAVYLCASSFQGHSRANTDTQYFGPGTRLTVL.

This chain links TRBV14 with TRBJ2-7; 8 bases are a match to TRBD1. Germline values: CDR1 SGHDN, CDR2 FVKESK. The length of the CDR3 is 15 residues. Trimming took 0 bases from V and 7 from J; bases not matched to a gene: 8. CDR3 region: CASSQDYRGTGEQYF. DNA of the CDR3: TGTGCCAGCAGCCAAGATTACAGGGGGACTGGTGAGCAGTACTTC.

The chain combines TRBV4-3 with TRBJ2-2, with 9 bases identical to TRBD2. Per the germline V gene, CDR1 is LGHNA and CDR2 is YSLEER. Unmatched junction bases numbered 6, after V lost 4 bases and J lost 6 bases. The CDR3 has 15 residues. DNA for the CDR3: TGCGCCAGCAGCCTGGAGCGGGAGGTAGCCGGGGAGCTGTTTTTT. Amino acids: CASSLEREVAGELFF.

The J gene is TRBJ1-3, the V gene TRBV11-2, with no clear D. Trimming stripped 3 bases from V and 7 bases from J, with 13 bases between. The CDR3 covers 14 residues. Germline V gene lookup returns CDR1 SGHAT and CDR2 FQNNGV. CDR3 amino acids: CASSFPIVSNTIYF. CDR3 nucleotides: TGTGCCAGCAGCTTTCCTATAGTCAGCAACACCATATATTTT.

This clone occurred once. The chain has TRBV28 and TRBJ2-2, with 10 nucleotides matching TRBD2. The germline V gene has CDR1 MDHEN and CDR2 SYDVKM. The CDR3 has 16 amino acids. Trimming removed 5 bases from V and 0 bases from J; junction bases left unmatched: 3. The CDR3 loop reads CASSAGTSANTGELFF. DNA of the CDR3: TGTGCCAGCAGTGCCGGGACTAGCGCGAACACCGGGGAGCTGTTTTTT. Drawing the rest from reference TRBV28 and TRBJ2-2, the complete variable domain is DVKVTQSSRYLVKRTGEKVFLECVQDMDHENMFWYRQDPGLGLRLIYFSYDVKMKEKGDIPEGYSVSREKKERFSLILESASTNQTSMYLCASSAGTSANTGELFFGEGSRLTVL.

The chain carries TRBV28 and TRBJ2-2; D remains ambiguous. With 5 bases removed from V and 1 base from J, the gap between germline ends came to 5 bases. There are 13 residues in the CDR3. The germline gives CDR1 MDHEN, CDR2 SYDVKM. The CDR3 DNA reads TGTGCCAGCAGTGGCGGGAACACCGGGGAGCTGTTTTTT. It translates to CASSGGNTGELFF.

The chain has TRBV9 and TRBJ2-1, with D hard to call. The CDR3 extends over 15 amino acids. The V gene's germline CDR1 is SGDLS and CDR2 YYNGEE. Trimming shortened V by 3 bases and J by 5 bases, and 15 bases separated the two germline ends. The CDR3 sequence: CASSGEGGLHNEQFF. As DNA, the CDR3 is TGTGCCAGCAGCGGAGAAGGTGGTCTCCACAATGAGCAGTTCTTC.

The rearrangement joins TRBV11-3 to TRBJ2-2; D ambiguous. Germline V lookup: CDR1 SGHNT, CDR2 YENEEA. The V end was cut by 5 bases, the J end by 2 bases, with 12 bases between. The CDR3 totals 15 residues. The CDR3 reads CASSPQRLNTGELFF. The CDR3 nucleotides read TGTGCCAGCAGCCCCCAGCGTCTAAACACCGGGGAGCTGTTTTTT.

This clone was detected a few times. V usage is TRBV5-5 and J usage is TRBJ2-7, with TRBD1 matching 11 bases. This CDR3 contains 14 residues. With V trimmed by 3 bases and J by 3 bases, 2 bases remained unmatched. Germline CDR1 SGHKS, CDR2 YYEKEE (reference sequence). CDR3 DNA sequence: TGTGCCAGCAGCTCGGGACAGGGGGACTACGAGCAGTACTTC. Translated, it gives CASSSGQGDYEQYF.

This rearrangement joins TRBV18 to TRBJ2-3; weak D call: TRBD2 (5 bases). CDR3 size: 14 residues. In germline, CDR1 is KGHSH, CDR2 LQKENI. Trimming took 3 bases from V and 5 from J, leaving 12 bases between them. The CDR3 region is CASSPGVRVDTQYF. The CDR3 coding sequence is TGTGCCAGCTCACCTGGAGTGAGGGTAGATACGCAGTATTTT.

A single count supports this clone. The chain has TRBV5-6 and TRBJ2-7; 7 positions match TRBD1. Germline V gene lookup returns CDR1 SGHDT and CDR2 YYEEEE. The CDR3 runs 16 residues. The V gene end was trimmed by 4 bases and the J gene end by 1 base; junction bases not matched to a gene: 11. CDR3 DNA: TGTGCCAGCAGCCCCGGGACAGACCTATATTCCTACGAGCAGTACTTC. This translates into CASSPGTDLYSYEQYF.

The chain joins TRBV7-6 to TRBJ2-2; D is ambiguous. The ends were cut back, 2 bases at V and 1 base at J, with 8 bases in the middle. CDR3 length: 15 residues. Germline lookup yields CDR1 SGHVS and CDR2 FNYEAQ. The CDR3 here is CASSLNMGNTGELFF. The CDR3 DNA sequence: TGTGCCAGCAGCTTAAACATGGGGAACACCGGGGAGCTGTTTTTT.

The chain combines TRBV28 with TRBJ1-1, with D hard to call. V was clipped by 6 bases and J by 3 bases, with 14 bases between them. CDR3 length: 14 residues. CDR1 is MDHEN and CDR2 is SYDVKM in the germline V gene. DNA for the CDR3: TGTGCCAGCAGCGCCGGAGAAGAGGACACTGAAGCTTTCTTT. It codes for CASSAGEEDTEAFF.

The chain is built from TRBV19 and TRBJ1-6; no clear D gene. The germline V and J ends were trimmed by 7 bases and 6 bases, with 7 bases remaining between them. The CDR3 is made up of 12 amino acids. From germline, CDR1 is LNHDA and CDR2 SQIVND (reference sequence). The CDR3 DNA sequence: TGTGCCAGTACGGGATTTAATTCACCCCTCCACTTT. Its translation: CASTGFNSPLHF.

The chain couples TRBV4-3 to TRBJ2-4, with D possibly called TRBD1 or TRBD2 (6 bases each). Trimming shortened V by 0 bases and J by 7 bases, and 16 bases separated the two germline ends. The CDR3 is 16 amino acids. From germline, CDR1 is LGHNA and CDR2 YSLEER. CDR3 region: CASSQDRARGLNIQYF. In DNA, the CDR3 is TGCGCCAGCAGCCAAGATCGGGCCCGGGGGCTGAACATTCAGTACTTC.

The rearrangement uses TRBV7-9 and TRBJ2-1, with D possibly matching TRBD1 (5 bases). V lost 5 bases and J 5 bases, leaving 19 bases between the germline ends. Germline loops: CDR1 SEHNR, CDR2 FQNEAQ (reference sequence). The CDR3 length is 16 residues. The CDR3 loop is CASSPSRVRQDNEQFF. CDR3 sequence (DNA): TGTGCCAGCAGCCCGTCCAGGGTCCGGCAAGACAATGAGCAGTTCTTC.